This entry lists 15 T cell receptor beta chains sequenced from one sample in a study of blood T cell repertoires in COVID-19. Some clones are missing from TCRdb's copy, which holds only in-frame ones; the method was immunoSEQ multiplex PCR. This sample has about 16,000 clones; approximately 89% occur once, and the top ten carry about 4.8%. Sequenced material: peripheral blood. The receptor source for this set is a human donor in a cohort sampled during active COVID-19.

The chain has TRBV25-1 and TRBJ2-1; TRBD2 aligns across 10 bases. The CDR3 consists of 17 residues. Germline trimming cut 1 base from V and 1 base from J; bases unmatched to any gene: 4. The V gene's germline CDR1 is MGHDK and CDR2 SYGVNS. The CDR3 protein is CASSESSGRGSYNEQFF. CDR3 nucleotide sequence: TGTGCCAGCAGTGAATCCAGCGGGAGGGGGTCCTACAATGAGCAGTTCTTC.

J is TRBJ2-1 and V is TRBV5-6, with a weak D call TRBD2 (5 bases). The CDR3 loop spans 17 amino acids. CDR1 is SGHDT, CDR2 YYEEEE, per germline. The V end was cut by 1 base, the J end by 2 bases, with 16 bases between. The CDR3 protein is CASSLLASSFTYNEQFF. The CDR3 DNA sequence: TGTGCCAGCAGCTTGCTAGCCAGCTCATTCACCTACAATGAGCAGTTCTTC.

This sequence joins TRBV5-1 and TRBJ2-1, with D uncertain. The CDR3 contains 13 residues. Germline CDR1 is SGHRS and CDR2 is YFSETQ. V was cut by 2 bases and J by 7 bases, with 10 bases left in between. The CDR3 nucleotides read TGCGCCAGCAGCTTAGCCACTGGTAATGAGCAGTTCTTC. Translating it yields CASSLATGNEQFF. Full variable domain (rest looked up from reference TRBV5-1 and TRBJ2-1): KAGVTQTPRYLIKTRGQQVTLSCSPISGHRSVSWYQQTPGQGLQFLFEYFSETQRNKGNFPGRFSGRQFSNSRSEMNVSTLELGDSALYLCASSLATGNEQFFGPGTRLTVL.

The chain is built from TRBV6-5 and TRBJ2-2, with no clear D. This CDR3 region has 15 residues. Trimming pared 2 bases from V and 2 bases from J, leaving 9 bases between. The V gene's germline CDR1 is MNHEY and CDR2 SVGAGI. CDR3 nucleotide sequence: TGTGCCAGCAGTTACCGGAGACTTAACACCGGGGAGCTGTTTTTT. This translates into CASSYRRLNTGELFF.

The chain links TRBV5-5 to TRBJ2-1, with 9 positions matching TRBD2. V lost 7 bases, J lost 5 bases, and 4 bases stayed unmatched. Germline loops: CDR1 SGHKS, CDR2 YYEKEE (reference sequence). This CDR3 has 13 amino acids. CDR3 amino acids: CASGSGSHNEQFF. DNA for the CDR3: TGTGCCAGCGGTAGCGGGAGTCACAATGAGCAGTTCTTC.

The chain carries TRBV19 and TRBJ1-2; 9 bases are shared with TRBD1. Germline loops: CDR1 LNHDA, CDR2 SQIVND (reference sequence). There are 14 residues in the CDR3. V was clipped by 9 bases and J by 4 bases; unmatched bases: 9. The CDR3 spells CASEGQGRSYGYTF. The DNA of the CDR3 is TGTGCCAGCGAGGGACAGGGAAGGAGCTATGGCTACACCTTC.

The CDR3 is CASSQVVLSTGELFF. CDR3 coding DNA: TGCGCCAGCAGCCAAGTCGTACTATCCACCGGGGAGCTGTTTTTT. The chain has TRBV4-1 and TRBJ2-2; D not certain. V lost 1 base and J lost 4, with 10 bases in between. Per germline, CDR1 MGHRA and CDR2 YSYEKL. The CDR3 is 15 residues long.

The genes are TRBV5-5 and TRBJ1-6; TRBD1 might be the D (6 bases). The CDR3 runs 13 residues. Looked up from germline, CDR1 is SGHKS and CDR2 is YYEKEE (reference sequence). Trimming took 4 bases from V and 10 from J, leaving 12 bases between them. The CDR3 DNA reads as TGTGCCAGCAGCATTGGGGGCGTCTCACCCCTCCACTTT. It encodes CASSIGGVSPLHF.

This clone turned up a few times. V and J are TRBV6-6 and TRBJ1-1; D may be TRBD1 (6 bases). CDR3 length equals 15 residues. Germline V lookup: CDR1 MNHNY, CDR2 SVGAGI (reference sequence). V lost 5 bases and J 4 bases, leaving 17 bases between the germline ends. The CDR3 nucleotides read TGTGCCAGCAGTCCCCTATCCAGGGGAAGCACTGAAGCTTTCTTT. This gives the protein CASSPLSRGSTEAFF.

The CDR3 reads CSVEVLTDTQYF. The CDR3 bases are TGCAGCGTTGAAGTCCTCACAGATACGCAGTATTTT. This chain uses TRBV29-1 with TRBJ2-3; D uncertain. CDR3 length equals 12 residues. Trimming pared 1 base from V and 2 bases from J, leaving 4 bases between. Germline CDR1 and CDR2: SQVTM and ANQGSEA.

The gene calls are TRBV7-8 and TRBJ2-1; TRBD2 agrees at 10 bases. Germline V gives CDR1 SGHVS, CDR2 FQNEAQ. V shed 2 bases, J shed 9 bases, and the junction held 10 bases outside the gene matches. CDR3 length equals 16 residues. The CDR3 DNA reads TGTGCCAGCAGCTTAAGAGTGCTAGCGGGAGCAGTTGAGCAGTTCTTC. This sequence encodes CASSLRVLAGAVEQFF.

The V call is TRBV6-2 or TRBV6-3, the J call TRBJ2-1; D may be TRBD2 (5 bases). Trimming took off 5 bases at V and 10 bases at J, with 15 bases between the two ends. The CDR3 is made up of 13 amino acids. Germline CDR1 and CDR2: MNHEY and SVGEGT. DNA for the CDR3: TGTGCCAGCAGTAACGCCCGGACTCCGGAGCAGTTCTTC. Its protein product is CASSNARTPEQFF.

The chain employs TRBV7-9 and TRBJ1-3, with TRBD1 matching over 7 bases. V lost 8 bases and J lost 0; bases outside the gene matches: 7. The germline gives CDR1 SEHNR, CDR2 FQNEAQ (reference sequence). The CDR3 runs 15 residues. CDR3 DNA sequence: TGTGCCAGCGGGGGACAGCCTAGCTCTGGAAACACCATATATTTT. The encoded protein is CASGGQPSSGNTIYF.

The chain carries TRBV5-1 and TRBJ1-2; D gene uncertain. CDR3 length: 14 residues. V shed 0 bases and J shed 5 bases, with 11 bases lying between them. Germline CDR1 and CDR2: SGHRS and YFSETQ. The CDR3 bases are TGCGCCAGCAGCTTGGGCACATCCGCTTATGGCTACACCTTC. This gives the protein CASSLGTSAYGYTF.

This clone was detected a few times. CDR3 nucleotides: TGTGCCAGCAGTAAACAGGGGAATGCGGTTCCTGGGGCCAACGTCCTGACTTTC. Its protein is CASSKQGNAVPGANVLTF. The V and J genes are TRBV27 and TRBJ2-6; TRBD1 aligns across 7 bases. Germline V gene data show CDR1 as MNHEY and CDR2 as SMNVEV (reference sequence). With V trimmed by 5 bases and J by 2 bases, 12 bases remained unmatched. This CDR3 is built from 18 residues.